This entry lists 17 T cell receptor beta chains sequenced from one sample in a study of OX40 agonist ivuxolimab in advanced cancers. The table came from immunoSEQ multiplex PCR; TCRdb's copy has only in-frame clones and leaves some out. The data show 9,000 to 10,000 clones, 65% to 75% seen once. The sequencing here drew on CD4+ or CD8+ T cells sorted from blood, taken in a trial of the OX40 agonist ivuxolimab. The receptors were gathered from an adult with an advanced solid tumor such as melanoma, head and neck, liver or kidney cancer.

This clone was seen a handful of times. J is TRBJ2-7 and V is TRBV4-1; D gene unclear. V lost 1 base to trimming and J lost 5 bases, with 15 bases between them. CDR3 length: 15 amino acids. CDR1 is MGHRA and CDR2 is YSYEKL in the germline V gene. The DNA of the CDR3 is TGCGCCAGCAGCCAAGTGGTCGCATCTCGTAACGAGCAGTACTTC. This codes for CASSQVVASRNEQYF.

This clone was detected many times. CDR3 sequence (DNA): TGTGCCAGCAGTTACCGGGACAGTTATCAGCCCCAGCATTTT. Translated, it gives CASSYRDSYQPQHF. V is TRBV6-6 and J is TRBJ1-5; 7 bases are a match to TRBD1. CDR3 length equals 14 residues. J was trimmed by 5 bases and V by 2 bases; bases with no gene match: 3. Germline CDR1 MNHNY, CDR2 SVGAGI (reference sequence).

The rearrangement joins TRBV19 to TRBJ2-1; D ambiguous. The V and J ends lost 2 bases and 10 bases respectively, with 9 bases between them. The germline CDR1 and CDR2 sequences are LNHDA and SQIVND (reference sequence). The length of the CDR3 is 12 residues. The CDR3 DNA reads TGTGCCAGTAGTATAATGGGTGGAGAGCAGTTCTTC. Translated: CASSIMGGEQFF.

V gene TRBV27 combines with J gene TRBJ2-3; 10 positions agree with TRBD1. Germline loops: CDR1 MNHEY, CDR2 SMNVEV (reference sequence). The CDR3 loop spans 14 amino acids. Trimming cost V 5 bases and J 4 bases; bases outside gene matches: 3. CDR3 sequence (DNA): TGTGCCAGCAGTCCCGGACAGGGGGCAGATACGCAGTATTTT. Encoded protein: CASSPGQGADTQYF.

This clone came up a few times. The CDR3, as DNA: TGCAGCGTTATAGAAAACACCGGGGAGCTGTTTTTT. As protein: CSVIENTGELFF. V is TRBV29-1 and J is TRBJ2-2; D is ambiguous. Germline assignment: CDR1 SQVTM and CDR2 ANQGSEA. This CDR3 contains 12 residues. V lost 5 bases, J lost 2 bases, and 6 bases lay in between.

In DNA, the CDR3 is TGTGCCAGTTACAGGGGGCCAAGCAATCAGCCCCAGCATTTT. This gives the protein CASYRGPSNQPQHF. J is TRBJ1-5 and V is TRBV28; 9 nucleotides align to TRBD1. This CDR3 is 14 amino acids long. Germline CDR1 reads MDHEN; CDR2 reads SYDVKM. The trim removed 9 bases at V and 1 base at J, leaving 4 bases unmatched. Looking up the rest from reference TRBV28 and TRBJ1-5 gives the full variable domain: DVKVTQSSRYLVKRTGEKVFLECVQDMDHENMFWYRQDPGLGLRLIYFSYDVKMKEKGDIPEGYSVSREKKERFSLILESASTNQTSMYLCASYRGPSNQPQHFGDGTRLSIL.

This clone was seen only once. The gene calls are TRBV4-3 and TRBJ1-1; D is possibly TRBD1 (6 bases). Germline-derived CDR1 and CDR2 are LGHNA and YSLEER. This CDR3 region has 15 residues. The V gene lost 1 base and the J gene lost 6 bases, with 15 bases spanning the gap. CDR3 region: CASSQGISRGPEAFF. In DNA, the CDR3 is TGCGCCAGCAGCCAAGGAATTTCCAGGGGACCTGAAGCTTTCTTT.

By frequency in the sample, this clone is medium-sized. DNA for the CDR3: TGTGCCAGCAGCTTAGGAGGGACATTTCAGCCCCAGCATTTT. Protein: CASSLGGTFQPQHF. The chain joins TRBV7-9 to TRBJ1-5, with D possibly TRBD1 on 6 matching bases. Looked up from germline, CDR1 is SEHNR and CDR2 is FQNEAQ (reference sequence). The CDR3 consists of 14 residues. The V and J ends lost 1 base and 6 bases respectively, with 10 bases between them.

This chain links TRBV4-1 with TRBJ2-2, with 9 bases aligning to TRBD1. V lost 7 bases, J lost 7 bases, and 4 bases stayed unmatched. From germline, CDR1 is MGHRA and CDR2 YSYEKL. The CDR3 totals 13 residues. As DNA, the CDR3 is TGCGCCAGCACGACAGGGGGAGTCGGGGAGCTGTTTTTT. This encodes CASTTGGVGELFF.

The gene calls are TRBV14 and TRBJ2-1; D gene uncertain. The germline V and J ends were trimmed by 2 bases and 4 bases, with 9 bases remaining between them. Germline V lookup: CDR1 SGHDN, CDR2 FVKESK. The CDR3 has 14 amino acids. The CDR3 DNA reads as TGTGCCAGCAGCCAATTAGTGGGTTACAATGAGCAGTTCTTC. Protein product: CASSQLVGYNEQFF.

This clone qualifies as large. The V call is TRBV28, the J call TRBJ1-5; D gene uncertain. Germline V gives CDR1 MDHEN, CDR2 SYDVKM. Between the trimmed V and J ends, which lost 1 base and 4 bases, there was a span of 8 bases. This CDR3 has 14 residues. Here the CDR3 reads CASSLSWENQPQHF. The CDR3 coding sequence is TGTGCCAGCAGTTTATCGTGGGAGAATCAGCCCCAGCATTTT.

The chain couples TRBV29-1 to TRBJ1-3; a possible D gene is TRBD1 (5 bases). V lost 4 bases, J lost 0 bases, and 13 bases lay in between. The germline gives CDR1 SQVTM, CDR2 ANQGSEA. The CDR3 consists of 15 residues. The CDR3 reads CSVGGAGYSGNTIYF. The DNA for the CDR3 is TGCAGCGTTGGAGGGGCTGGCTACTCTGGAAACACCATATATTTT. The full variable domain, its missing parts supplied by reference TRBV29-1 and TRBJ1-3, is SAVISQKPSRDICQRGTSLTIQCQVDSQVTMMFWYRQQPGQSLTLIATANQGSEATYESGFVIDKFPISRPNLTFSTLTVSNMSPEDSSIYLCSVGGAGYSGNTIYFGEGSWLTVV.

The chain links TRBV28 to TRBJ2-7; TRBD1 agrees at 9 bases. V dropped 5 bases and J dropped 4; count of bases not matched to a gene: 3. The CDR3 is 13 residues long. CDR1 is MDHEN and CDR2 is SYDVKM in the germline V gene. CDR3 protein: CASSLGQGYEQYF. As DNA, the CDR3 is TGTGCCAGCAGTCTGGGACAGGGTTACGAGCAGTACTTC. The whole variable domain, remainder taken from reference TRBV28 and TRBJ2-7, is DVKVTQSSRYLVKRTGEKVFLECVQDMDHENMFWYRQDPGLGLRLIYFSYDVKMKEKGDIPEGYSVSREKKERFSLILESASTNQTSMYLCASSLGQGYEQYFGPGTRLTVT.

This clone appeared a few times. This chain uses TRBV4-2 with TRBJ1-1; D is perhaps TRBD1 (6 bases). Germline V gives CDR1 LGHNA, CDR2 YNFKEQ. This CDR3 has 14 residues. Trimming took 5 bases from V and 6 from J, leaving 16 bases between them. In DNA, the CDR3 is TGTGCCAGCAGCTCAAGAGGCAAGGGGGCTGAAGCTTTCTTT. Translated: CASSSRGKGAEAFF.

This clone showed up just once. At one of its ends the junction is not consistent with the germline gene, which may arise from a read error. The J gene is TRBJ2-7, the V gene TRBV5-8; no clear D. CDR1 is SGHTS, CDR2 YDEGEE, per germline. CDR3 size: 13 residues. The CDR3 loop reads CASSLDVVWEQYF. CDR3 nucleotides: TGCGCCAGCAGCTTGGACGTAGTATGGGAGCAGTACTTC.

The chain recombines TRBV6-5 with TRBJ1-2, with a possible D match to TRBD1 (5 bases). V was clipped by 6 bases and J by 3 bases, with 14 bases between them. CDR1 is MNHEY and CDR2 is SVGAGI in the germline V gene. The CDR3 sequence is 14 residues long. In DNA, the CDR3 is TGTGCCAGCAGCTACGCAAGGGGTGACTATGGCTACACCTTC. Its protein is CASSYARGDYGYTF.

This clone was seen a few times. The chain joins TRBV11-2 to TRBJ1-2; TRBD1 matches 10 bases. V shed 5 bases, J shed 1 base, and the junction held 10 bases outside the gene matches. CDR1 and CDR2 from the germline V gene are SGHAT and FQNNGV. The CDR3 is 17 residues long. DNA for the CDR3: TGTGCCAGCAGCCACGTTACTAGGGACAGGGGTAACTATGGCTACACCTTC. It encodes CASSHVTRDRGNYGYTF. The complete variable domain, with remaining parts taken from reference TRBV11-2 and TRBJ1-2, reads EAGVAQSPRYKIIEKRQSVAFWCNPISGHATLYWYQQILGQGPKLLIQFQNNGVVDDSQLPKDRFSAERLKGVDSTLKIQPAKLEDSAVYLCASSHVTRDRGNYGYTFGSGTRLTVV.